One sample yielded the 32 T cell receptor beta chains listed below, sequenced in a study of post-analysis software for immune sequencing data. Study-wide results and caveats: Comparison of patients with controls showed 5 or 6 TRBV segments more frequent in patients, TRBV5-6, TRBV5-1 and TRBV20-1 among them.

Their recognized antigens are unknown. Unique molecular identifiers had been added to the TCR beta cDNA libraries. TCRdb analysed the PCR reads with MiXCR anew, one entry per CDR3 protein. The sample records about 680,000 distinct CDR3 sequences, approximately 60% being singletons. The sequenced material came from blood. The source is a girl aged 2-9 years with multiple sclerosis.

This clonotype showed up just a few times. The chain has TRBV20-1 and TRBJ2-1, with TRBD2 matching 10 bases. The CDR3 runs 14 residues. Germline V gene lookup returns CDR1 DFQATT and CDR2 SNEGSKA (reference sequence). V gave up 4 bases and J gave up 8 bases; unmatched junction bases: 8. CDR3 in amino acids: CSAKVPSGGDEQFF. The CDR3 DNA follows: TGCAGTGCTAAAGTTCCTAGCGGGGGAGATGAGCAGTTCTTC.

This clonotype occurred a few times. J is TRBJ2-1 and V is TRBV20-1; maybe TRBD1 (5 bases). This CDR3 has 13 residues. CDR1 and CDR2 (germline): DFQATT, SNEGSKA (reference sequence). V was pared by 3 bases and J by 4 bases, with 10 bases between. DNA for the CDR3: TGCAGTGCTAGGGCCGACAGATACAATGAGCAGTTCTTC. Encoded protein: CSARADRYNEQFF.

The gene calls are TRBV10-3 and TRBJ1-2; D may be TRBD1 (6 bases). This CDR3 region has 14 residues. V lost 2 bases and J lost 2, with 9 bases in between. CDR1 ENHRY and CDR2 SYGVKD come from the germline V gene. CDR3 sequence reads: CAISEIGGNYGYTF. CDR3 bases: TGTGCCATCAGTGAGATTGGGGGCAACTATGGCTACACCTTC.

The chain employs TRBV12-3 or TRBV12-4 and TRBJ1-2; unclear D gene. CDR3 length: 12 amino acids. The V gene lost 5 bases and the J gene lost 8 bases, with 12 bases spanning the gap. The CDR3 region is CASSLLLGGYTF. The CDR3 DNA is TGTGCCAGCAGTCTCTTGTTAGGAGGCTACACCTTC.

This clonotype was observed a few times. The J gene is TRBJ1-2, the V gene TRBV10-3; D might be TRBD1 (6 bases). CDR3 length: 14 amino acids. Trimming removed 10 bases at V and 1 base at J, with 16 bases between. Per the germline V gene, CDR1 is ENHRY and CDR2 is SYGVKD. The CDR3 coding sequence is TGTGCCACACCCCGGACAGCAAATAACTATGGCTACACCTTC. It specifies CATPRTANNYGYTF.

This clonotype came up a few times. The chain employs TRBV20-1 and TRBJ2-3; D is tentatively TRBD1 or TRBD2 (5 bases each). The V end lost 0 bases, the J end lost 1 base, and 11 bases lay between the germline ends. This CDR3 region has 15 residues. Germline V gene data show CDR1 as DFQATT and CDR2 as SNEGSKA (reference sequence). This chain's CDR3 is CSAREVGRGTDTQYF. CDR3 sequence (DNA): TGCAGTGCTAGAGAAGTGGGGCGGGGCACAGATACGCAGTATTTT.

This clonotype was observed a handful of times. The CDR3 region is CASRQGGYRDLRGYTF. CDR3 sequence (DNA): TGTGCCAGCAGACAAGGAGGGTACAGAGATTTGAGAGGCTACACCTTC. The chain is built from TRBV27 and TRBJ1-2, with D uncertain. Germline CDR1 reads MNHEY; CDR2 reads SMNVEV (reference sequence). Deletions cut 6 bases from V and 8 bases from J, with 25 bases between. This CDR3 spans 16 amino acids.

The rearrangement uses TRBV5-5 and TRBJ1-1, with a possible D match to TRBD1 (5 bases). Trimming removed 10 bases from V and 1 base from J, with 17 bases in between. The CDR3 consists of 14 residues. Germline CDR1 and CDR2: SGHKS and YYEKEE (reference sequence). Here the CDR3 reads CASSRGAGNTEAFF. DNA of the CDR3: TGTGCCTCATCTAGAGGGGCGGGGAACACTGAAGCTTTCTTT.

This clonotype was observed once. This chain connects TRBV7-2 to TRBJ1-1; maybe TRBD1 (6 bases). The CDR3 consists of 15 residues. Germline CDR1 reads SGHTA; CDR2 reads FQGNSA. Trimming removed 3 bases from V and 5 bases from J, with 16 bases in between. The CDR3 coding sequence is TGTGCCAGCAGCTTCAAGGGGGTCGAAGGGACTGAAGCTTTCTTT. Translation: CASSFKGVEGTEAFF. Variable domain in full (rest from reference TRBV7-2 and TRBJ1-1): GAGVSQSPSNKVTEKGKDVELRCDPISGHTALYWYRQSLGQGLEFLIYFQGNSAPDKSGLPSDRFSAERTGGSVSTLTIQRTQQEDSAVYLCASSFKGVEGTEAFFGQGTRLTVV.

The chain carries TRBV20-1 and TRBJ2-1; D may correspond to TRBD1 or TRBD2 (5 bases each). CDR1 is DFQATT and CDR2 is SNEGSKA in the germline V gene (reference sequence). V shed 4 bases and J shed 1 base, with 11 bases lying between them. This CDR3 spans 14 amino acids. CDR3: CSATQGRSYNEQFF. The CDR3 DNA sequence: TGCAGTGCTACCCAGGGACGGTCCTACAATGAGCAGTTCTTC.

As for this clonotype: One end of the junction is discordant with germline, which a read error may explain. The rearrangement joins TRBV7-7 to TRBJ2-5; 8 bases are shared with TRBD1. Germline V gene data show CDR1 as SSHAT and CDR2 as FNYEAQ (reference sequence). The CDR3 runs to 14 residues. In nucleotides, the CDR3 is TGTGCTAGCAGCTTACCCCAGGGGGCTGTGACCCAGTACTTC. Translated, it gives CASSLPQGAVTQYF.

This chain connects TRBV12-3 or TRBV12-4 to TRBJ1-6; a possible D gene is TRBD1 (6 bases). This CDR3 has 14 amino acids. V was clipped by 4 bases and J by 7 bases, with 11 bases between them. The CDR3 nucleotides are TGTGCCAGCAGTTCCCGGGACAAGAATTCACCCCTCCACTTT. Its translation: CASSSRDKNSPLHF.

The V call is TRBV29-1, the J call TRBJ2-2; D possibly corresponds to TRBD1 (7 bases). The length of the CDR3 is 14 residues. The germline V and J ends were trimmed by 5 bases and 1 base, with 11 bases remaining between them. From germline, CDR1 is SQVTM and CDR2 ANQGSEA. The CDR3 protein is CSVHQGGNTGELFF. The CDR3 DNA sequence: TGCAGCGTTCATCAGGGGGGGAACACCGGGGAGCTGTTTTTT.

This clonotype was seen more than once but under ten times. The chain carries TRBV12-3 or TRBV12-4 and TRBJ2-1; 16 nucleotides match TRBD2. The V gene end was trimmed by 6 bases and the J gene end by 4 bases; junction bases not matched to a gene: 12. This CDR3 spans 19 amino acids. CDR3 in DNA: TGTGCCAGCAGCCCCGCCGGGACTAGCGGGAGGGCTGCATACAATGAGCAGTTCTTC. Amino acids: CASSPAGTSGRAAYNEQFF.

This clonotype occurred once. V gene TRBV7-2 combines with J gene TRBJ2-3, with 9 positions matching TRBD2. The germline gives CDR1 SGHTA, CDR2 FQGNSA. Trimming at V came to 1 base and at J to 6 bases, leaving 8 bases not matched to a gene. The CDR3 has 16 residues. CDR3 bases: TGTGCCAGCAGCTTAGTTAGGACTAGCGAGGGGGATACGCAGTATTTT. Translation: CASSLVRTSEGDTQYF.

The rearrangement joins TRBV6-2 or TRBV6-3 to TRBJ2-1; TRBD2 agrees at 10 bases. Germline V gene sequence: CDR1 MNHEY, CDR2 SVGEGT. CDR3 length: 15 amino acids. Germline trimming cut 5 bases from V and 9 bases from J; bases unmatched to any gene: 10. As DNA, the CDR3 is TGTGCCAGCAGTCTAGAGCGGGGGGGCCGGAGTGAGCAGTTCTTC. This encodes CASSLERGGRSEQFF.

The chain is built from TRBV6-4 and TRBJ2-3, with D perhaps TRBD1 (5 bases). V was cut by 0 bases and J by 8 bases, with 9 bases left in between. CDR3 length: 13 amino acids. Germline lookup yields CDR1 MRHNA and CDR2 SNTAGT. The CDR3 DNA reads TGTGCCAGCAGTGACTCGGCTCAGGGTACGCAGTATTTT. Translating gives CASSDSAQGTQYF.

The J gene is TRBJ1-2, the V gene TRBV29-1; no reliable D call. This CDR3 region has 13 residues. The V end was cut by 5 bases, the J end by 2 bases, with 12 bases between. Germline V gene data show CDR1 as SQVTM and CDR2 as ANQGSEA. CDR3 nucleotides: TGCAGCGTTACCGCTACTCCAAACTATGGCTACACCTTC. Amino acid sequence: CSVTATPNYGYTF.

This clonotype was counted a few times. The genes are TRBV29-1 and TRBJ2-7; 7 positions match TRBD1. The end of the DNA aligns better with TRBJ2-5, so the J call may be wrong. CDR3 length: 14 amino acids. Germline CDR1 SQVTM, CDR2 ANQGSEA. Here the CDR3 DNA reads TGCAGCGTTGTCCGGTGGGACAGCCAAGAGACCCAGTACTTC. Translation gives CSVVRWDSQETQYF.

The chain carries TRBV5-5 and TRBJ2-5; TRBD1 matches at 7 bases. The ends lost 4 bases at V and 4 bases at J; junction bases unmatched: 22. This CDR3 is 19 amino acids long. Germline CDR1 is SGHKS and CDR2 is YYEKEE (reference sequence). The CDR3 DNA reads TGTGCCAGCAGCAGGGGGCAAAGGGACGGAACCCGGGCGGGAGAGACCCAGTACTTC. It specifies CASSRGQRDGTRAGETQYF.

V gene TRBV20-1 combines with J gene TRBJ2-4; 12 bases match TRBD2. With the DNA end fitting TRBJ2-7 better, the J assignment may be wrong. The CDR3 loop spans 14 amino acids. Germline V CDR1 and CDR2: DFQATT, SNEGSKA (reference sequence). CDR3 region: CSAKTSGSGNEQYF. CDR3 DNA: TGCAGTGCCAAGACTAGCGGGAGTGGAAACGAGCAGTACTTC.

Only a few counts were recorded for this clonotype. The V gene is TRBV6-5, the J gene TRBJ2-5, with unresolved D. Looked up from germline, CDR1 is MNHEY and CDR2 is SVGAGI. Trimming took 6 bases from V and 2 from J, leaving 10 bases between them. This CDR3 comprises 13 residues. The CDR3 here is CASSRTLQETQYF. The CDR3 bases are TGTGCCAGCAGCCGAACCCTTCAAGAGACCCAGTACTTC.

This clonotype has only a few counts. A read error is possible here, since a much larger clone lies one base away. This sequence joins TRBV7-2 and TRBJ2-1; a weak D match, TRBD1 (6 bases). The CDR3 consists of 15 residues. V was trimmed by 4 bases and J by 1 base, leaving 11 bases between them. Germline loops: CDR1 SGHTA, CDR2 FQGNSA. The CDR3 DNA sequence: TGTGCCAGCAGCTGGGGGCAGGGGTCCTACAATGAGCAGTTCTTC. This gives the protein CASSWGQGSYNEQFF.

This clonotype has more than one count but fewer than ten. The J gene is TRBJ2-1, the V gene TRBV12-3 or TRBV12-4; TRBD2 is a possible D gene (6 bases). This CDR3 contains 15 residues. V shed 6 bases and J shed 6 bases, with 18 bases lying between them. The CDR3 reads CASSISGPASNEQFF. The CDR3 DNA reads TGTGCCAGCAGCATTAGCGGTCCGGCGTCCAATGAGCAGTTCTTC.

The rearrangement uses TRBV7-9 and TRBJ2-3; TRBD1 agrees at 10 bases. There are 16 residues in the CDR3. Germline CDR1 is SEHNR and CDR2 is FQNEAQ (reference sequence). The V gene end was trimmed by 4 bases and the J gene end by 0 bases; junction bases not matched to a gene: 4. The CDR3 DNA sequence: TGTGCCAGCAGCTGGGGGGGACAGGGGAGCACAGATACGCAGTATTTT. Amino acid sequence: CASSWGGQGSTDTQYF.

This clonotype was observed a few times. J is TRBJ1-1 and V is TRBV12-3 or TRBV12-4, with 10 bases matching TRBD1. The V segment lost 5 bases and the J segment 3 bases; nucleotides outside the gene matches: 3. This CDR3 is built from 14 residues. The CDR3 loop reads CASSPGTGDTEAFF. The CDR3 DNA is TGTGCCAGCAGTCCGGGGACAGGGGACACTGAAGCTTTCTTT.

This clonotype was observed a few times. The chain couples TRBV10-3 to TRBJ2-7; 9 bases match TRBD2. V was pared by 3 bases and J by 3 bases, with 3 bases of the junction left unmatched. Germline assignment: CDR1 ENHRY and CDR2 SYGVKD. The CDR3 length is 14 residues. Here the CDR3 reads CAISERTSVYEQYF. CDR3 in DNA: TGTGCCATCAGTGAACGGACTAGCGTCTACGAGCAGTACTTC.

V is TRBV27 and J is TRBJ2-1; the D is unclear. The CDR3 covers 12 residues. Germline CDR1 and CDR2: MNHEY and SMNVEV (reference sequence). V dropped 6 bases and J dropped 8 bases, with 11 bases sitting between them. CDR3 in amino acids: CASSFSPHEQFF. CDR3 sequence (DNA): TGTGCCAGCAGCTTTAGCCCGCATGAGCAGTTCTTC.

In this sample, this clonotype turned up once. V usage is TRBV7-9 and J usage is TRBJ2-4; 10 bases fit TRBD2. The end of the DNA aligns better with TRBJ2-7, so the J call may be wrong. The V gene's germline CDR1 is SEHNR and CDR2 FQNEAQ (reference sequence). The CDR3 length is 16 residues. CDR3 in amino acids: CASSPLRGLAAYEQYF. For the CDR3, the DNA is TGTGCCAGCAGCCCGTTACGAGGACTAGCGGCCTACGAGCAGTACTTC.

The CDR3 nucleotides are TGTGCCAGCAGCGATCTAGCGGGGGGGCAAGAGACCCAGTACTTC. Translating it yields CASSDLAGGQETQYF. The J gene is TRBJ2-5, the V gene TRBV14; TRBD2 matches 12 bases. V lost 5 bases and J lost 2; bases outside the gene matches: 3. Germline CDR1 SGHDN, CDR2 FVKESK. This CDR3 has 15 residues.

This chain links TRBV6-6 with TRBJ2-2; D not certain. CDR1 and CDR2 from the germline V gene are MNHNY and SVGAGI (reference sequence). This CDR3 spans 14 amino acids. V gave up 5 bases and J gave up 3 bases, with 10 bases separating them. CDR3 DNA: TGTGCCAGCAGTCCCCGGATGGACACCGGGGAGCTGTTTTTT. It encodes CASSPRMDTGELFF.

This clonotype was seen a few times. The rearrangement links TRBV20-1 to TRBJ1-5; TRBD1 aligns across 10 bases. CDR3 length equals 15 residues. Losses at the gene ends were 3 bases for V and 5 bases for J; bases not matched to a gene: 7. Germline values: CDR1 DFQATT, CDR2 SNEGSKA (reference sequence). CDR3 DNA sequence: TGCAGTGCTAGCCCCCCGACAGGGGGCCATCAGCCCCAGCATTTT. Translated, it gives CSASPPTGGHQPQHF.